This entry concerns a single T cell receptor (beta chain). Its antigen is undetermined. A single record per CDR3 protein comes from TCRdb applying MiXCR to the RT-PCR reads. The data hold over 650,000 distinct CDR3 sequences, with 15% to 20% observed a single time. This specimen comes from a study of response to subunit inactivated influenza vaccine. General observations from the study: Authors suggested seasonal influenza vaccinations each recruit few new T cells.

Germline values: CDR1 SEHNR, CDR2 FQNEAQ (reference sequence). J was trimmed by 2 bases and V by 5 bases; bases with no gene match: 13. The CDR3 length is 17 residues. This receptor was obtained from a man in his fifties who received an inactivated influenza vaccine. This material consisted of PBMCs from blood, taken 4 to 6 days after vaccination. This chain links TRBV7-9 with TRBJ2-5; 8 bases fit TRBD1. CDR3 protein: CASSGRQGWRAQETQYF. Written as DNA, the CDR3 is TGTGCCAGCAGCGGCCGACAGGGGTGGAGGGCACAAGAGACCCAGTACTTC.